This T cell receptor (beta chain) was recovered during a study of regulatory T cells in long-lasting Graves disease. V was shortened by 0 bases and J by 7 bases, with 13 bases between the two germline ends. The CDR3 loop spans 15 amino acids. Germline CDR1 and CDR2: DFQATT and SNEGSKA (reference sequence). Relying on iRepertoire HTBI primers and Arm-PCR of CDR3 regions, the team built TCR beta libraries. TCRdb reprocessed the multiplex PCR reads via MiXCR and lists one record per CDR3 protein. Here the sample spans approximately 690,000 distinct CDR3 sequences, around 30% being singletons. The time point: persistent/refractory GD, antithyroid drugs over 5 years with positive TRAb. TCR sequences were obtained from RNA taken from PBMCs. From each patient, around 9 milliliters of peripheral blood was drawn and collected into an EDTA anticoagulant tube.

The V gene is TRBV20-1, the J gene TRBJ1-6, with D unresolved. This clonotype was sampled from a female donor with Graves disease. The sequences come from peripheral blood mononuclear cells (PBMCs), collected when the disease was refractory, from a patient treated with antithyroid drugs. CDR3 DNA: TGCAGTGCTAGAGAAGATGGCGGCAGCAATTCACCCCTCCACTTT. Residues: CSAREDGGSNSPLHF.